The rows below give T cell receptor beta chains drawn from one sample of a study of identical twins. TCRdb recomputed calls from the 5' RACE reads with MiXCR, one row per CDR3 protein. In the table there are 1,800,000 or so distinct CDR3 sequences, more than 30% of which are singletons. Sequencing was performed on cord blood. These receptors originate from a newborn girl in good health. Each CDR3 is given with its conserved first and last residue. The order of the fields is clone size, J gene, V gene, D gene, CDR3 protein, CDR3 DNA. A D gene is named only where the DNA matches it firmly. For some rows the clone size is stated as once, few or many, or as a class when expanded; others skip it.

>.|TRBJ2-1|TRBV28|TRBD2
CASYSGTSLYEQFF
TGTGCCAGCTATTCCGGGACTAGCTTGTATGAGCAGTTCTTC
>.|TRBJ1-1|TRBV28|.
CASSPPKGGEAEAFF
TGTGCCAGCAGTCCCCCGAAGGGGGGGGAAGCTGAAGCTTTCTTT
>few|TRBJ2-3|TRBV12-3/TRBV12-4|.
CASSLLGGGRADTQYF
TGTGCCAGCAGTTTATTGGGGGGAGGCCGTGCAGATACGCAGTATTTT
>few|TRBJ2-5|TRBV5-6|TRBD2
CASRQLAGGQETQYF
TGTGCCAGCAGACAACTAGCGGGGGGGCAAGAGACCCAGTACTTC
>.|TRBJ1-2|TRBV6-1|TRBD1
CASSTPRGTGVEYGYTF
TGTGCCAGCAGTACCCCACGGGGGACAGGGGTTGAGTATGGCTACACCTTC
>.|TRBJ2-1|TRBV20-1|TRBD1
CSARTGHNEQFF
TGCAGTGCCCGGACAGGGCACAATGAGCAGTTCTTC
>many|TRBJ1-2|TRBV25-1|.
CASSEGFYGYTF
TGTGCCAGCAGTGAAGGGTTCTATGGCTACACCTTC
>few|TRBJ2-5|TRBV10-3|TRBD2
CAISRSGGGETQYF
TGTGCCATCAGCCGTAGCGGGGGTGGGGAGACCCAGTACTTC
>.|TRBJ2-3|TRBV13|TRBD2
CASSPLGPAERGISDTQYF
TGTGCCAGCAGCCCCCTCGGGCCCGCAGAGCGGGGTATTTCGGATACGCAGTATTTT
>.|TRBJ1-2|TRBV28|.
CASSSVALARYGYTF
TGTGCCAGCAGTTCGGTGGCGTTGGCCCGATATGGCTACACCTTC
>once|TRBJ1-1|TRBV20-1|.
CSARGTSGNTEAFF
TGCAGTGCTAGAGGAACGAGTGGGAACACTGAAGCTTTCTTT
>few|TRBJ2-7|TRBV6-6|.
CASSYSGYHEQYF
TGTGCCAGCAGTTACTCGGGGTACCACGAGCAGTACTTC
>.|TRBJ1-2|TRBV6-1|.
CASSEYPNYGYTF
TGTGCCAGCAGTGAATACCCTAACTATGGCTACACCTTC
>.|TRBJ2-3|TRBV20-1|.
CSASRQTSADTQYF
TGCAGTGCTAGCCGCCAGACTAGTGCAGATACGCAGTATTTT
>many|TRBJ2-1|TRBV12-3/TRBV12-4|.
CASSPGRHNEQFF
TGTGCCAGCAGTCCTGGACGACACAATGAGCAGTTCTTC
>few|TRBJ2-3|TRBV27|.
CASSLGLNPTDTQYF
TGTGCCAGCAGTTTGGGCCTCAATCCCACAGATACGCAGTATTTT
>.|TRBJ2-3|TRBV12-3/TRBV12-4|.
CASTSSSPPDTQYF
TGTGCCAGCACGAGTTCGAGCCCCCCAGATACGCAGTATTTT
>.|TRBJ2-7|TRBV4-1|.
CASPSARPKSYEQYF
TGCGCCAGCCCTTCGGCCCGCCCTAAGTCGTACGAGCAGTACTTC
>many|TRBJ2-1|TRBV4-2|.
CASSQGELGVYNEQFF
TGTGCCAGCAGCCAAGGTGAGCTGGGAGTTTACAATGAGCAGTTCTTC
>.|TRBJ1-4|TRBV2|.
CASSVNRPEKLFF
TGTGCCAGCAGTGTCAACAGGCCTGAAAAACTGTTTTTT
>.|TRBJ2-3|TRBV24-1|TRBD1
CATSDPLPTGEVTDTQYF
TGTGCCACCAGTGACCCACTCCCGACAGGGGAGGTCACAGATACGCAGTATTTT